Listed below are T cell receptor beta chains from one sample, sequenced in a study of human T cells and chemical hapten exposure. TCRdb fed the RACE reads into MiXCR, producing one record per CDR3 protein. The sample includes more than 150,000 distinct CDR3 sequences, about 22% seen only once; the top ten take 2% to 2.5%. The source was whole blood, collected in connection with sensitization to the hapten diphenylcyclopropenone (DPC). The receptors stem from a woman aged 40-49 years with alopecia areata. Some clones in this sample may be carry-over from other donors' samples. The CDR3 runs from the conserved cysteine through the conserved F or W. D genes are given only for firm matches. Some rows have no size entry. The others give once, few or many, or a class for an expanded clone.

D	size	V	J	DNA	CDR3
TRBD2	.	TRBV7-2	TRBJ2-3	TGTGCCAGCAGCTTAACCCCCGGGACTAGCGGCACAGATACGCAGTATTTT	CASSLTPGTSGTDTQYF
.	.	TRBV14	TRBJ1-5	TGTGCCAGCAGCCTTCGAGGGGGGGATAGCAATCAGCCCCAGCATTTT	CASSLRGGDSNQPQHF
.	.	TRBV18	TRBJ2-5	TGTGCCAGCTCACCAAGGCGGAACCAAGAGACCCAGTACTTC	CASSPRRNQETQYF
TRBD1	few	TRBV4-1	TRBJ1-2	TGCGCCAGCAGCCTGGGGACAGCGAGAGACTATGGCTACACCTTC	CASSLGTARDYGYTF
TRBD1	.	TRBV4-3	TRBJ1-4	TGCGCCAGCAGCGTCTCCACAGGGGGCGGCGGGGAAGGTGAAAAACTGTTTTTT	CASSVSTGGGGEGEKLFF
.	.	TRBV6-5	TRBJ2-7	TGTGCCAGCAGATTGAGACAGGTCAGCGAGCAGTACTTC	CASRLRQVSEQYF
TRBD2	.	TRBV7-2	TRBJ2-7	TGTGCCAGCAGGCCCTTCAATAGCGGGACTTTCGGGCAGTACTTC	CASRPFNSGTFGQYF
TRBD1	.	TRBV10-3	TRBJ2-2	TGTGCCACCGCAGGGACAGGGGTCACCGGGGAGCTGTTTTTT	CATAGTGVTGELFF
TRBD1	.	TRBV5-5	TRBJ2-3	TGTGCCAGCAGCTTTGGGACAGGCACAGATACGCAGTATTTT	CASSFGTGTDTQYF
TRBD2	.	TRBV20-1	TRBJ2-7	TGCAGTGCTGGACGGACTAGCGGAACCTACGAGCAGTACTTC	CSAGRTSGTYEQYF
TRBD2	.	TRBV20-1	TRBJ2-1	TGCAGTGCCGGAGGGACTAGCGGGATCCGCAATGAGCAGTTCTTC	CSAGGTSGIRNEQFF
.	few	TRBV29-1	TRBJ2-1	TGCAGCGTTGAAAGAGGACACTACAATGAGCAGTTCTTC	CSVERGHYNEQFF
.	.	TRBV29-1	TRBJ1-1	TGCAGCGTTGAACAGTCTTTTAGGGCTGAAGCTTTCTTT	CSVEQSFRAEAFF
TRBD1	.	TRBV4-3	TRBJ1-2	TGCGCCAGCAGCCAGGCCGGGACAGGATATAACTATGGCTACACCTTC	CASSQAGTGYNYGYTF
TRBD1	few	TRBV4-2	TRBJ2-7	TGTGCCAGCAGCCGCACAACAGGGGTCACCTACGAGCAGTACTTC	CASSRTTGVTYEQYF
TRBD2	many	TRBV28	TRBJ2-7	TGTGCCAGCAACACGCCCGGGACTAGTACTACGGTCTACGAGCAGTACTTC	CASNTPGTSTTVYEQYF
.	.	TRBV12-3/TRBV12-4	TRBJ2-2	TGTGCCAGTCTAGAGACAGCCACCGGGGAGCTGTTTTTT	CASLETATGELFF
.	.	TRBV6-2/TRBV6-3	TRBJ2-3	TGTGCCAGCAGTTACTCGCACACTACAGATACGCAGTATTTT	CASSYSHTTDTQYF
.	.	TRBV5-1	TRBJ2-3	TGCGCCAGCAGCTACGGGACTTCACCCACAGATACGCAGTATTTT	CASSYGTSPTDTQYF
.	many	TRBV20-1	TRBJ1-5	TGCAGTGCTAGCGACGGGGGAAATCAGCCCCAGCATTTT	CSASDGGNQPQHF
.	.	TRBV28	TRBJ2-1	TGTGCCAGCAGTTTGATGGGTGGCCCGAATGAGCAGTTCTTC	CASSLMGGPNEQFF
.	.	TRBV11-2	TRBJ2-3	TGTGCCAGCAAAGTCGGTGGGAGAACAGATACGCAGTATTTT	CASKVGGRTDTQYF
.	many	TRBV7-2	TRBJ2-5	TGTGCCAGCAGCTCAACACCGGGGGAGGTCACCCAGTACTTC	CASSSTPGEVTQYF
TRBD1	many	TRBV7-3	TRBJ1-6	TGTGCCAGCAGCTTGGACAGGGTATCACCCCTCCACTTT	CASSLDRVSPLHF
.	.	TRBV5-1	TRBJ1-2	TGCGCCAGCAGCTTGGGGTCGACAGGAGTCTATGGCTACACCTTC	CASSLGSTGVYGYTF